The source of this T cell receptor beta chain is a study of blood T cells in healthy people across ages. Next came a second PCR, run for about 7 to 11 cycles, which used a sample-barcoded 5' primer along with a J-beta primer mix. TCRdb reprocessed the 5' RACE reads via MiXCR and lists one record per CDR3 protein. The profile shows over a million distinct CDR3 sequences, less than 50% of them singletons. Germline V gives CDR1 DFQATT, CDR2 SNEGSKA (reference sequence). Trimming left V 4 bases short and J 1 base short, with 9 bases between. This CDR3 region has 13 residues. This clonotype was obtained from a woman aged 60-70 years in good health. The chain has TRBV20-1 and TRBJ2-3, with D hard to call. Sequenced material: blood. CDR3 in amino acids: CSANAFGTDTQYF. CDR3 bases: TGCAGTGCTAATGCCTTTGGCACAGATACGCAGTATTTT.